The present T cell receptor beta chain was sequenced within a study of blood T cell repertoires in COVID-19 (dated by TCRdb to about 2020). Regarding the study in general: The collaborator samples originated in the United States, Italy and Spain and spanned the acute and convalescent phases of COVID-19. Deeply sampled blood TCRbeta repertoires from subjects exposed to, actively infected with, or recovered from COVID-19 were included in the dataset. A de-identified subject ID, COVID-19 status, age in years and sex were almost always included in the sample metadata. The material from the prospective study consisted of cDNA or gDNA derived from T cells, B-cell-depleted T cells, or PBMCs. Where available, HLA class I and class II types were taken from metadata supplied by the sample provider and were not determined by assay-based typing. Samples were obtained from the ongoing ImmuneRACE study (first 160 participants) and from over a thousand subjects provided by 6 global collaborators. The repertoires were released in a freely available public database intended as a resource for research on the immune response to SARS-CoV-2.

Including the terminal cysteine and phenylalanine, the CDR3 comprises 13 residues. Just CDR3 DNA is preserved here, 39 bases in frame from base 1. The germline V gene specifies SGHRS as CDR1 and YFSETQ as CDR2. V has 4 bases trimmed and J has 6 bases trimmed; junction bases matching no gene number 3. TCRbeta CDR3 regions were amplified from genomic DNA by means of the immunoSEQ Assay, a bias-controlled multiplex PCR. In the source study's methods: The number of nucleated cells in each sample was estimated from the amplification of reference gene primers within the assay. Sequence reads were collapsed and filtered to measure the absolute abundance of every unique TCRbeta CDR3 rearrangement. For each sample, productive Simpson clonality was calculated as the square root of Simpson's diversity index across productive rearrangements. Imported from immuneACCESS, the table was reduced by TCRdb to in-frame sequences with V and J called. These copies leave out some clones; in studies compared against another copy, an unresolved V gene accounts for under half, and the cause of the remainder is not known. V and J calls plus clone size are reproduced from that table; the DNA served to infer D and trimming. Present in this sample are a few hundred thousand clones, more than 80% of which were seen just once. Of the sample, 1% falls within the top ten clones.

Enrolling through a virtual design, the prospective study's participants ranged in age from roughly 18 to 89 years and lived across about two dozen United States geographic areas. In the prospective study, participants were assigned to cohorts based on the clinical history participants reported in a screening survey and a study questionnaire. Recovered participants in ImmuneRACE Cohort 3 were defined as having two consecutive negative NP/OP PCR tests, clearance from a healthcare professional, or resolution of symptoms. In the prospective study, mobile phlebotomists collected whole blood, serum and a nasopharyngeal or oropharyngeal swab from each participant. Prospective study participants could optionally give additional blood draws and questionnaires over an approximately two-month period. Before DNA extraction, blood samples from the prospective study were shipped at room temperature or frozen.

The full study reports these points: How much clinical and demographic metadata was included differed by source and by participant, and the metadata was provided uncurated.

With regard to this clone: Its antigen remains unidentified. No much larger clone is present one base from it, and per-base qualities are unavailable.

The sequence links TRBV5-1 to TRBJ1-1; 10 bases in the junction line up with TRBD1. This receptor was identified in a man aged 18 to 35 who had recovered from COVID-19. Material: PBMCs or T cells enriched from blood (not recorded which). The CDR3 protein is CASSIGQGAEAFF. The sequenced DNA is TGCGCCAGCAGCATAGGACAGGGGGCTGAAGCTTTCTTT.